The 26 T cell receptor beta chains below come from one sample, sequenced in a study of identical twins. One entry per CDR3 protein results from TCRdb running MiXCR on the 5' RACE reads. The sample carries 1.5 million to 2 million distinct CDR3 sequences, about 32% recorded once. Sequencing was done on a sample of cord blood. All receptors come from a newborn girl in good health.

As to this clonotype: A read error may be the cause here, since a much bigger clone is one base away. The chain employs TRBV12-3 or TRBV12-4 and TRBJ2-5; 12 nucleotides line up with TRBD2. The CDR3 is 16 amino acids. Trimming took 5 bases from V and 11 from J; bases not matched to a gene: 15. In nucleotides, the CDR3 is TGTGCCAGCAGTCCCCGGACTAGCGGGGTGGATTATGAGCAGTACTTC. Protein: CASSPRTSGVDYEQYF.

This rearrangement joins TRBV15 to TRBJ2-3, with D possibly being TRBD1 or TRBD2 (5 bases each). The germline gives CDR1 LNHNV, CDR2 YYDKDF (reference sequence). The CDR3 extends over 14 amino acids. The germline V and J ends were trimmed by 1 base and 5 bases, with 10 bases remaining between them. DNA for the CDR3: TGTGCCACCAGCAGAGCTCCTGGGGGAGATACGCAGTATTTT. Protein sequence: CATSRAPGGDTQYF.

The V and J genes are TRBV20-1 and TRBJ2-1, with TRBD2 matching 8 bases. The CDR3 loop spans 20 amino acids. CDR1 is DFQATT and CDR2 is SNEGSKA in the germline V gene (reference sequence). V gave up 1 base and J gave up 10 bases; unmatched junction bases: 27. The CDR3, as DNA: TGCAGTGCTAGAGTTGGGGAACTAGCGGAACCTGGCAAAAGGACGGGAGAGCAGTTCTTC. Residues: CSARVGELAEPGKRTGEQFF.

The J gene is TRBJ2-1, the V gene TRBV20-1, with 11 bases matching TRBD2. Trimming cost V 4 bases and J 0 bases; bases outside gene matches: 2. CDR3 size: 15 residues. CDR1 DFQATT and CDR2 SNEGSKA come from the germline V gene (reference sequence). In DNA, the CDR3 is TGCAGTGCTACTAGCGGGGGGCGCTCCTACAATGAGCAGTTCTTC. Translation gives CSATSGGRSYNEQFF.

The CDR3 protein is CAISDRPQKETQYF. The CDR3 region has the DNA TGTGCCATCAGTGACAGGCCTCAAAAAGAGACCCAGTACTTC. The chain combines TRBV10-3 with TRBJ2-5; no clear D gene. The CDR3 spans 14 residues. Germline CDR1 is ENHRY and CDR2 is SYGVKD. V gave up 3 bases and J gave up 3 bases, with 11 bases separating them.

The chain recombines TRBV7-8 with TRBJ1-1; the D is unclear. The CDR3 spans 13 residues. The germline V and J ends were trimmed by 5 bases and 6 bases, with 13 bases remaining between them. CDR1 SGHVS and CDR2 FQNEAQ come from the germline V gene. CDR3 in DNA: TGTGCCAGCAGCCCCGCAGCGAGTCCTGAAGCTTTCTTT. Translation: CASSPAASPEAFF.

This clonotype has a handful of counts. The chain links TRBV20-1 to TRBJ2-3; TRBD2 matches at 7 bases. The CDR3 has 14 residues. J was trimmed by 2 bases and V by 3 bases; bases with no gene match: 5. Germline V CDR1 and CDR2: DFQATT, SNEGSKA (reference sequence). The CDR3 sequence is CSARAGVYTDTQYF. As DNA, the CDR3 is TGCAGTGCTAGGGCGGGGGTATACACAGATACGCAGTATTTT.

This clonotype turned up a few times. The chain is built from TRBV29-1 and TRBJ2-1; 7 bases are a match to TRBD2. The CDR3 sequence is 13 residues long. Trimming cost V 3 bases and J 10 bases; bases outside gene matches: 9. Germline loops: CDR1 SQVTM, CDR2 ANQGSEA. CDR3 nucleotides: TGCAGCGTTGATCGGGCGGGAGTGGAGGAGCAGTTCTTC. It is translated as CSVDRAGVEEQFF.

There are a few counts of this clonotype. This chain links TRBV27 with TRBJ2-5, with 9 bases lining up with TRBD2. The DNA end is more similar to TRBJ2-7, so the J call may be wrong. There are 16 residues in the CDR3. Germline CDR1 reads MNHEY; CDR2 reads SMNVEV (reference sequence). Written as DNA, the CDR3 is TGTGCCAGCAGCCTTCGTGGGACTAGCCCGTTGTACGAGCAGTACTTC. Translation gives CASSLRGTSPLYEQYF.

This clonotype was counted between two and nine times. The V call is TRBV5-1, the J call TRBJ2-3, with TRBD2 matching 9 bases. The CDR3 sequence is 15 residues long. CDR1 is SGHRS and CDR2 is YFSETQ in the germline V gene. The junction had 7 bases not matched to a gene; V was cut back by 4 bases and J by 4 bases. In DNA form, the CDR3 reads TGCGCCAGCAGCCTTAGCGGGAGTCACTCAGATACGCAGTATTTT. Translated: CASSLSGSHSDTQYF.

This clonotype has more than one count but fewer than ten. This chain links TRBV6-1 with TRBJ1-4; a possible D gene is TRBD1 (5 bases). Trimming took 5 bases from V and 0 from J, leaving 13 bases between them. Germline loops: CDR1 MNHNS, CDR2 SASEGT. The CDR3 covers 16 residues. CDR3 nucleotides: TGTGCCAGCAGTTCCCCAACGGGGGCAACTAATGAAAAACTGTTTTTT. It translates to CASSSPTGATNEKLFF.

V gene TRBV6-2 or TRBV6-3 combines with J gene TRBJ1-5, with D perhaps TRBD1 (5 bases). Germline CDR1 and CDR2: MNHEY and SVGEGT. The CDR3 is 16 residues long. The V end lost 0 bases, the J end lost 4 bases, and 13 bases lay between the germline ends. The chain's CDR3 is CASSYSEYPGNQPQHF. The CDR3, as DNA: TGTGCCAGCAGTTACTCGGAGTACCCAGGGAATCAGCCCCAGCATTTT.

The V call is TRBV12-3 or TRBV12-4, the J call TRBJ1-1; D is perhaps TRBD1 (6 bases). Trimming removed 3 bases from V and 4 bases from J, with 12 bases in between. This CDR3 region has 14 residues. DNA for the CDR3: TGTGCCAGCAGTTTTTCAGGGGAGGGCACTGAAGCTTTCTTT. As protein: CASSFSGEGTEAFF.

The V gene is TRBV20-1, the J gene TRBJ1-2; 7 positions match TRBD1. Germline V lookup: CDR1 DFQATT, CDR2 SNEGSKA (reference sequence). V lost 6 bases and J lost 2; bases outside the gene matches: 6. The CDR3 contains 13 residues. CDR3 amino acids: CSATTGPNYGYTF. As DNA, the CDR3 is TGCAGTGCGACGACAGGGCCCAACTATGGCTACACCTTC.

The chain is built from TRBV5-1 and TRBJ2-3, with TRBD2 matching 7 bases. V lost 3 bases and J lost 1; bases outside the gene matches: 8. Germline CDR1 is SGHRS and CDR2 is YFSETQ. The CDR3 runs to 16 residues. In nucleotides, the CDR3 is TGCGCCAGCAGCTCGCTAGCGGACTTCCGCACAGATACGCAGTATTTT. Translation gives CASSSLADFRTDTQYF.

This clonotype was observed a few times. The chain combines TRBV20-1 with TRBJ2-3; 7 bases map to TRBD1. This CDR3 comprises 14 residues. Germline trimming cut 2 bases from V and 6 bases from J; bases unmatched to any gene: 8. Germline assignment: CDR1 DFQATT and CDR2 SNEGSKA (reference sequence). In DNA, the CDR3 is TGCAGTGCTAGATTCCCAGGGGGTTCGGATACGCAGTATTTT. This codes for CSARFPGGSDTQYF.

The genes are TRBV20-1 and TRBJ2-1, with D maybe TRBD2 (6 bases). From germline, CDR1 is DFQATT and CDR2 SNEGSKA (reference sequence). CDR3 length: 13 residues. V gave up 5 bases and J gave up 8 bases, with 16 bases separating them. CDR3 DNA: TGCAGTGCTTCCGGGACTGCATCCCATGAGCAGTTCTTC. The encoded protein is CSASGTASHEQFF.

On this clonotype itself: This may arise from a read error, as a much more abundant clone is one base away. V usage is TRBV29-1 and J usage is TRBJ1-2, with 7 bases aligning to TRBD1. The CDR3 is made up of 12 amino acids. Germline V gives CDR1 SQVTM, CDR2 ANQGSEA. This CDR3 reads CSVEGTAYCYTF. The CDR3 DNA is TGCAGCGTTGAGGGGACAGCCTATTGCTACACCTTC.

This clonotype was counted ten times or more. This chain connects TRBV29-1 to TRBJ1-1, with D tentatively TRBD1 (6 bases). V lost 5 bases to trimming and J lost 2 bases, with 9 bases between them. CDR3 length: 12 residues. CDR1 and CDR2 from the germline V gene are SQVTM and ANQGSEA. CDR3 DNA: TGCAGCGTTCGAGGGGGAAACACTGAAGCTTTCTTT. Its protein product is CSVRGGNTEAFF.

The chain has TRBV28 and TRBJ1-5; maybe TRBD1 (5 bases). Germline lookup yields CDR1 MDHEN and CDR2 SYDVKM. The CDR3 extends over 15 amino acids. Trimming pared 8 bases from V and 3 bases from J, leaving 17 bases between. The CDR3 here is CASYLADSNNQPQHF. The CDR3 DNA follows: TGTGCCAGCTATCTCGCCGACAGTAACAATCAGCCCCAGCATTTT.

The rearrangement joins TRBV5-1 to TRBJ2-3; D ambiguous. The CDR3 loop spans 15 amino acids. Trimming removed 3 bases from V and 2 bases from J, with 13 bases in between. Germline loops: CDR1 SGHRS, CDR2 YFSETQ. CDR3 in DNA: TGCGCCAGCAGCTCGGGCGCCATATACACAGATACGCAGTATTTT. It encodes CASSSGAIYTDTQYF.

CDR3 DNA: TGTGCCAGCGGCCGGACTAGCGCTAGCACAGATACGCAGTATTTT. Translation: CASGRTSASTDTQYF. The gene calls are TRBV28 and TRBJ2-3, with TRBD2 matching 9 bases. The CDR3 is 15 residues long. V shed 8 bases, J shed 0 bases, and the junction held 6 bases outside the gene matches. Per the germline V gene, CDR1 is MDHEN and CDR2 is SYDVKM.

The sample holds a few counts of this clonotype. The gene calls are TRBV7-6 and TRBJ2-7; D possibly matches TRBD1 or TRBD2 (6 bases each). Germline CDR1 is SGHVS and CDR2 is FNYEAQ. This CDR3 comprises 14 residues. V was shortened by 3 bases and J by 3 bases, with 12 bases between the two germline ends. In nucleotides, the CDR3 is TGTGCCAGCAGCTTGGATGCGGGACACTACGAGCAGTACTTC. Its protein is CASSLDAGHYEQYF.

J is TRBJ2-7 and V is TRBV10-3; D possibly corresponds to TRBD1 (6 bases). The germline CDR1 and CDR2 sequences are ENHRY and SYGVKD. The length of the CDR3 is 16 residues. V lost 7 bases, J lost 4 bases, and 23 bases lay in between. This CDR3 reads CAITEEGDTDRYEQYF. DNA for the CDR3: TGTGCCATCACCGAAGAAGGGGACACGGACCGGTACGAGCAGTACTTC.

This clonotype was seen only a few times. V is TRBV6-5 and J is TRBJ2-4, with 7 bases fitting TRBD1. CDR1 and CDR2 from the germline V gene are MNHEY and SVGAGI. Unmatched junction bases numbered 2, after V lost 2 bases and J lost 1 base. This CDR3 contains 15 residues. CDR3: CASSYQGVAKNIQYF. CDR3 in DNA: TGTGCCAGCAGTTACCAGGGGGTCGCCAAAAACATTCAGTACTTC.

The genes are TRBV5-1 and TRBJ2-7; TRBD1 or TRBD2 may be the D gene (5 bases each). There are 12 residues in the CDR3. Germline CDR1 SGHRS, CDR2 YFSETQ. V shed 3 bases and J shed 6 bases, with 10 bases lying between them. The CDR3 reads CASSWGLSEQYF. CDR3 DNA: TGCGCCAGCAGCTGGGGGTTGTCCGAGCAGTACTTC. Full variable domain (remainder filled in from reference TRBV5-1 and TRBJ2-7): KAGVTQTPRYLIKTRGQQVTLSCSPISGHRSVSWYQQTPGQGLQFLFEYFSETQRNKGNFPGRFSGRQFSNSRSEMNVSTLELGDSALYLCASSWGLSEQYFGPGTRLTVT.